These T cell receptor beta chains were read from a single sample in a study of identical twins. MiXCR, run by TCRdb on the 5' RACE reads, gives a single entry per CDR3 protein. The sample has 250,000 or so distinct CDR3 sequences, approximately 8% seen once. Another study also made use of these data, one on yellow fever vaccine responses in identical twins.

Material: CD8+ T cells sorted from blood. The origin of the receptors is a woman younger than 35 in good health. CDR3s include the opening cysteine and the closing phenylalanine or tryptophan. Each record gives: clone size, CDR3 length, J gene, D gene, V gene, CDR3 DNA, CDR3 protein. D genes are given only for firm matches. Where a row states a size, it is once, few, many or the class of an expanded clone; other rows omit it.

few,16,TRBJ2-2,-,TRBV6-1,TGTGCCAGCAGCCAAGCCTACATGGCGGACACCGGGGAGCTGTTTTTT,CASSQAYMADTGELFF
-,14,TRBJ2-1,-,TRBV5-5,TGTGCCAGCAGCCCCTTCTCTTCTTCGGATGAGCAGTTCTTC,CASSPFSSSDEQFF
many,18,TRBJ2-2,TRBD1,TRBV7-6,TGTGCCAGCAGCACGGACAGGGAAAAACCTATTAAGGCCGGGGAGCTGTTTTTT,CASSTDREKPIKAGELFF
-,15,TRBJ2-1,TRBD2,TRBV5-5,TGTGCCAGCAGCTTGCGTCTAGCGGGGGACCATGAGCAGTTCTTC,CASSLRLAGDHEQFF
-,16,TRBJ2-5,TRBD2,TRBV11-3,TGTGCCAGCGGAAGAGACGGACTAGCGTTACAAGAGACCCAGTACTTC,CASGRDGLALQETQYF
few,16,TRBJ1-5,TRBD1,TRBV24-1,TGTGCCACCAGTGGGGGGACAGGGTTGAGGGATCAGCCCCAGCATTTT,CATSGGTGLRDQPQHF
many,17,TRBJ2-1,TRBD2,TRBV7-6,TGTGCCAGCAGCTTAGCGCGTAGCGGGGCCTCCTACAATGAGCAGTTCTTC,CASSLARSGASYNEQFF
many,15,TRBJ2-1,-,TRBV7-9,TGTGCCAGCAGCTTAGTTACGGGATTCTACAATGAGCAGTTCTTC,CASSLVTGFYNEQFF
many,14,TRBJ2-7,TRBD1,TRBV10-3,TGTGCCATCAGTGAGTCGGGGACAGGGAATGAGCAGTACTTC,CAISESGTGNEQYF
many,14,TRBJ2-1,TRBD2,TRBV3-1,TGTGCCAGCAGCCAGGCGGGGGGGGGGAATGAGCAGTTCTTC,CASSQAGGGNEQFF